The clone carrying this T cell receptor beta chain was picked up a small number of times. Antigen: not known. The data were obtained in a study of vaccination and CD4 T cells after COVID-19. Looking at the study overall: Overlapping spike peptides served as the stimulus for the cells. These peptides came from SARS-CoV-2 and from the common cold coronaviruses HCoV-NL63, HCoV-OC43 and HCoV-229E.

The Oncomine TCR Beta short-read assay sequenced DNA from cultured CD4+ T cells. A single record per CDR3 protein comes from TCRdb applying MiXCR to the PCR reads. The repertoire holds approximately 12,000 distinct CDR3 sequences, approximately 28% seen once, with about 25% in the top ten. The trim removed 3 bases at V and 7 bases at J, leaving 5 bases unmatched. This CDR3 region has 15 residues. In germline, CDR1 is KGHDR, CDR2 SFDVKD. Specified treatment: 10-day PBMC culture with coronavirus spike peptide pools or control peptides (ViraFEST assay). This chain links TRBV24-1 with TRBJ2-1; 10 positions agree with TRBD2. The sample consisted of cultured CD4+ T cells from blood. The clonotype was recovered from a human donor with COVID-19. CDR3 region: CATSDQAGGRNEQFF. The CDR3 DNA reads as TGTGCCACCAGTGATCAAGCGGGGGGGCGTAATGAGCAGTTCTTC.